Listed here is a single T cell receptor (beta chain). As originally analysed: Amplifying reference gene primers gave estimates of nucleated cell counts. Assay used: immunoSEQ multiplex PCR; TCRdb lists only in-frame clones, some missing. That table gives V, J and clone size, and the DNA gave D and trimming. The sample yields over 55,000 clones, 70% to 90% seen once. This record comes from a study of blood T cell repertoires in COVID-19. Background on the study: COVID-19 samples from acute and convalescent phases originated in the United States, Italy and Spain. PBMCs, B-cell-depleted T cells, or T cells provided the cDNA or gDNA that made up the material.

Germline values: CDR1 MDHEN, CDR2 SYDVKM. The CDR3 extends over 13 amino acids. V lost 5 bases, J lost 2 bases, and 3 bases stayed unmatched. This chain joins TRBV28 and TRBJ2-7; TRBD1 matches at 7 bases. The source of this sequence is a human donor with active COVID-19. The donor label of this sample is uncertain. The sequenced sample consisted of peripheral blood. CDR3 sequence (DNA): TGTGCCAGCAGTGTAGGGACAGCCTACGAGCAGTACTTC. It encodes CASSVGTAYEQYF.